Each of the 6 T cell receptor beta chains below was sequenced from the same sample in a study of cytomegalovirus exposure and HLA in healthy donors. 13 Jbeta primers and 60 Vbeta primers were used for the PCR. The assay was immunoSEQ multiplex PCR, and TCRdb's table has in-frame clones only and misses some. The sample yields roughly 140,000 clones, about 82% seen once. The sequenced sample consisted of PBMCs. Receptors were obtained from a man under 40 in good health and CMV-seronegative.

Worth noting for this clone: The identical CDR3 is also encoded by other nucleotide sequences in the sample. CDR3 nucleotide sequence: TGTGCCAGCAGTAGACAGAATCAGCCCCAGCATTTT. Translated: CASSRQNQPQHF. V gene TRBV2 combines with J gene TRBJ1-5; tentatively, D is TRBD1 (5 bases). Germline V gene sequence: CDR1 SNHLY, CDR2 FYNNEI. Deletions cut 5 bases from V and 4 bases from J, with 6 bases between. The CDR3 has 12 amino acids.

This clone has just a few counts. This rearrangement joins TRBV18 to TRBJ2-1, with unresolved D. Germline CDR1 KGHSH, CDR2 LQKENI. The CDR3 consists of 11 residues. V was clipped by 6 bases and J by 8 bases, with 8 bases between them. The CDR3 coding sequence is TGTGCCAGCTCCCCTTTCGATGAGCAGTTCTTC. It codes for CASSPFDEQFF.

The CDR3 protein is CASGTGVAKNIQYF. DNA for the CDR3: TGTGCCAGCGGGACAGGCGTAGCCAAAAACATTCAGTACTTC. This chain uses TRBV27 with TRBJ2-4; the match to TRBD1 covers 8 bases. Germline loops: CDR1 MNHEY, CDR2 SMNVEV (reference sequence). The CDR3 runs to 14 residues. Trimming removed 8 bases from V and 0 bases from J; junction bases left unmatched: 3.

This clone has only a few counts. One end of the junction is discordant with germline, which a read error may explain. The chain has TRBV4-1 and TRBJ1-2, with D possibly TRBD1 on 5 matching bases. The length of the CDR3 is 15 residues. Germline V gene data show CDR1 as MGHRA and CDR2 as YSYEKL. DNA for the CDR3: TGCGCCAGCAGCCAAGAGCTGGGGCGATCCTATGGCTACCCCTTC. Its protein product is CASSQELGRSYGYPF.

This rearrangement joins TRBV28 to TRBJ2-6; 7 bases map to TRBD2. Germline V gene sequence: CDR1 MDHEN, CDR2 SYDVKM. This CDR3 is 19 amino acids long. V lost 7 bases and J lost 5; bases outside the gene matches: 20. CDR3 loop: CASTIPPGTNPNRANVLTF. The DNA of the CDR3 is TGTGCCAGCACCATCCCCCCGGGGACTAACCCGAACAGGGCCAACGTCCTGACTTTC.

The V and J genes are TRBV29-1 and TRBJ2-5; D ambiguous. Judging by the DNA end, TRBJ2-7 fits better; the J call may be wrong. Germline V CDR1 and CDR2: SQVTM, ANQGSEA. CDR3 length equals 15 residues. The CDR3 is CSVEDWVDGSYEQYF. CDR3 DNA: TGCAGCGTTGAAGACTGGGTTGACGGGTCCTACGAGCAGTACTTC.